A few counts support the clone carrying this T cell receptor beta chain. CDR1 LGHDT and CDR2 YNNKEL come from the germline V gene (reference sequence). The CDR3 is made up of 16 amino acids. V lost 0 bases and J lost 0, with 9 bases in between. This sample stems from a study of molecular identifiers for immune sequencing clone quantification. TCRdb reprocessed the PCR reads with MiXCR, giving one entry per CDR3 protein. The sample holds about 640,000 distinct CDR3 sequences, nearly 20% seen once. This TCR came from a human donor in good health. Some libraries in this study had Jurkat cell RNA spiked in. The chain couples TRBV3-1 to TRBJ1-3; a weak D match, TRBD1 (6 bases). Material for sequencing was naive CD8+ T cells from blood, with Jurkat cell RNA spiked in. The subset was: FACS-sorted CD8+CD4-CCR7+CD45RA+ naive T cells. The CDR3 region is CASSQDTGTSGNTIYF. The CDR3 DNA reads as TGTGCCAGCAGCCAAGATACAGGGACCTCTGGAAACACCATATATTTT.